This paragraph reports one T cell receptor beta chain. This specimen comes from a study of blood T cell repertoires in COVID-19. The wider study: COVID-19 samples, acute and convalescent, were from the United States, Italy and Spain. Sample material is recorded as cDNA or gDNA derived from T cells, B-cell-depleted T cells, or PBMCs.

Trimming removed 5 bases at V and 8 bases at J, with 6 bases between. Germline V gives CDR1 MNHEY, CDR2 SVGAGI. The CDR3 extends over 11 amino acids. In the authors' workflow: From reference gene primer amplification, estimates of nucleated cell counts were derived. Generated by immunoSEQ multiplex PCR, the TCRdb table keeps only in-frame clones and is missing some. The V and J calls and clone size are taken from that table; D and trimming were inferred from the DNA. This sample has around 240,000 clones, with about 80% found just once. This chain connects TRBV6-5 to TRBJ1-4; perhaps TRBD1 as D (6 bases). The material sequenced was peripheral blood. This clonotype originated in a woman in her forties or fifties with acute or convalescent COVID-19. CDR3 loop: CASSTGEKLFF. The CDR3 DNA reads as TGTGCCAGCAGTACAGGGGAAAAACTGTTTTTT.